A selection of T cell receptor beta chains follows, all from one sample in a study of T cell changes during pregnancy in multiple sclerosis. The repertoire was sequenced with immunoSEQ multiplex PCR; TCRdb's copy has only in-frame clones and lacks some. The sample yields tens of thousands of clones, just over 90% seen once. This specimen consisted of peripheral blood, obtained before pregnancy. The receptors were sampled from a female donor with multiple sclerosis, enrolled in a pregnancy study. Each CDR3 is given with its conserved first and last residue. The D gene is left open where the match is weak. The size entry is marked missing in some rows and otherwise reads once, few, many or a size class.

clone_size | d_call | j_call | v_call | cdr3_aa
. | TRBD2 | TRBJ2-3 | TRBV19 | CASSVRLAGSTDTQYF
. | TRBD1 | TRBJ1-2 | TRBV18 | CASSPWTRGDGYTF
. | TRBD1 | TRBJ1-5 | TRBV6-5 | CASSPSGQSNQPQHF
. | TRBD1 | TRBJ2-7 | TRBV7-8 | CASSLEGDRGRYEQYF
few | . | TRBJ1-2 | TRBV6-5 | CASSYVAGNYGYTF
. | TRBD1 | TRBJ1-1 | TRBV9 | CASSPPGGKAFF
. | . | TRBJ2-1 | TRBV7-9 | CASSLGARGAYNEQFF
once | . | TRBJ1-1 | TRBV21-1 | CASSLISPRFSLGGPTEAFF
. | . | TRBJ1-5 | TRBV27 | CASSTGRNQPQHF
. | . | TRBJ2-1 | TRBV5-1 | CASSLPTHNEQFF
. | TRBD1 | TRBJ1-2 | TRBV7-2 | CASSRDRVGGYTF